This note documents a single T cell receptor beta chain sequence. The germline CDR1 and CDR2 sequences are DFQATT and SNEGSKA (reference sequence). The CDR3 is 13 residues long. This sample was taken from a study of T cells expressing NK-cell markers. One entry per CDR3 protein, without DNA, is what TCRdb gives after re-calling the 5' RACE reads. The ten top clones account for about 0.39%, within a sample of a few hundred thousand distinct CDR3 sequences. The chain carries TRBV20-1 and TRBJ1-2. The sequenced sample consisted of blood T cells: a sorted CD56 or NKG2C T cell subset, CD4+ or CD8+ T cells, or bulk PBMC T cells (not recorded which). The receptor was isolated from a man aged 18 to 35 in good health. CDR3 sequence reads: CSATEEASYGYTF.